This T cell receptor (beta chain) was found in a study of blood T cell repertoires in COVID-19. Study-level background: Collection of acute and convalescent COVID-19 samples took place in the United States, Italy and Spain.

Germline CDR1 SGHNT, CDR2 YENEEA. V was trimmed by 3 bases and J by 2 bases, leaving 7 bases between them. The CDR3 is 13 amino acids. This clone is a singleton in its sample. The assay was immunoSEQ multiplex PCR, and TCRdb's table has in-frame clones only and misses some. This sample has 150,000 or so clones, with about 86% found just once. Source material: peripheral blood. The source is a woman aged 55-75 years with acute or convalescent COVID-19. The rearrangement links TRBV11-3 to TRBJ1-1; the D is unclear. The CDR3 nucleotides read TGTGCCAGCAGCTTCTTCTTAAACACTGAAGCTTTCTTT. Protein: CASSFFLNTEAFF.